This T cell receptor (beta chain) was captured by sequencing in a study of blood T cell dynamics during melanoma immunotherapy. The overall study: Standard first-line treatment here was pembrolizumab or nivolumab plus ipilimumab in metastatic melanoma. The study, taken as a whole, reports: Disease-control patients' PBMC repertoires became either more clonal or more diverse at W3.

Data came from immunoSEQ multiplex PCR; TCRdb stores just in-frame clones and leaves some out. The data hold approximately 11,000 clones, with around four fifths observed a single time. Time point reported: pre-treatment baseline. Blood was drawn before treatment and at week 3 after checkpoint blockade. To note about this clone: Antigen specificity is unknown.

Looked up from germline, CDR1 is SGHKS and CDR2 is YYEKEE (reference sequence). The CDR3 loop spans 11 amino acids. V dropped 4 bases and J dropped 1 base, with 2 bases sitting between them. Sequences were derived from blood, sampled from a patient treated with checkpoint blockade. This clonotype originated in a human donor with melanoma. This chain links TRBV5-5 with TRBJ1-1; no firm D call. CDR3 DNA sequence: TGTGCCAGCAGCCAGAACACTGAAGCTTTCTTT. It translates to CASSQNTEAFF. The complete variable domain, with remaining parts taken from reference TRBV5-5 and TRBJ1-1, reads DAGVTQSPTHLIKTRGQQVTLRCSPISGHKSVSWYQQVLGQGPQFIFQYYEKEERGRGNFPDRFSARQFPNYSSELNVNALLLGDSALYLCASSQNTEAFFGQGTRLTVV.